The clone carrying this TCR beta chain occurred a few times. This entry comes from a study of cytomegalovirus exposure and HLA in healthy donors. For the study at large: Of several hundred genotyped donors, 65% to 85% clustered with self-reported Caucasian donors.

Trimming cost V 0 bases and J 9 bases, with 15 bases left between them. Germline V gives CDR1 LGHNA, CDR2 YSLEER. The CDR3 covers 15 residues. The PCR ran on 60 Vbeta and 13 Jbeta primers. TCRdb keeps only in-frame clones here, not all; method: immunoSEQ multiplex PCR. The sample yields some 150,000 clones, approximately 81% seen once. Sequencing was done on a sample of PBMCs. V usage is TRBV4-3 and J usage is TRBJ2-1; perhaps TRBD2 as D (6 bases). This receptor was obtained from a woman in her late teens or twenties in good health and CMV-seronegative. The CDR3, as DNA: TGCGCCAGCAGCCAAGAGGGGACTCCAATGGCTGAGCAGTTCTTC. Translation gives CASSQEGTPMAEQFF.